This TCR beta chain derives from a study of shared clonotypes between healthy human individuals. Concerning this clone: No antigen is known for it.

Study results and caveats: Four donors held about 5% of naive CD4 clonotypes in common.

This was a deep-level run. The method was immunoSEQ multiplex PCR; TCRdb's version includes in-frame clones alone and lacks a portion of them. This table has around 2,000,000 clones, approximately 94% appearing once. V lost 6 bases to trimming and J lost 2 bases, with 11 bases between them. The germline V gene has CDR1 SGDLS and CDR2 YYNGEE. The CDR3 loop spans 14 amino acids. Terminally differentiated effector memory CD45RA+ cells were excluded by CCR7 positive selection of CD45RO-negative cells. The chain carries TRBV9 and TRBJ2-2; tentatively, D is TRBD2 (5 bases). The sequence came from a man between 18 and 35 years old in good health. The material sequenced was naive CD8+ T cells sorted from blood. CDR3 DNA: TGTGCCAGCAACGGGGTCTTCAACACCGGGGAGCTGTTTTTT. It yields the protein CASNGVFNTGELFF.